This TCR beta chain comes out of a study of cytomegalovirus exposure and HLA in healthy donors. Study observations and caveats: A missense variant in DCLRE1C was later tied to TCR beta V- and J-gene trimming. Researchers reported from a later analysis that most CMV-associated TCR beta chains appeared HLA-restricted. Within an earlier analysis, most TCR beta V segments proved productive either about 90% or about 30% of the time.

Use of 60 Vbeta and 13 Jbeta primers characterized the PCR. Data came from immunoSEQ multiplex PCR; TCRdb stores just in-frame clones and leaves some out. The sample shows around 200,000 clones, 83% of them seen only once. Concerning this clone itself: Its target is not known.

Donors likely had unrecorded immune exposures despite being nominally healthy when sampled. CDR3 length: 16 residues. The germline CDR1 and CDR2 sequences are KGHSH and LQKENI. J was trimmed by 4 bases and V by 4 bases; bases with no gene match: 10. The sequenced material came from PBMCs. The chain couples TRBV18 to TRBJ2-3, with 8 bases that match TRBD1. The clonotype comes from a man aged 50-59 years in good health and CMV-seronegative. The CDR3 DNA is TGTGCCAGCTCACGTTCCCCGCAGGGGGCACCAGATACGCAGTATTTT. Its protein product is CASSRSPQGAPDTQYF.